This T cell receptor beta chain was sequenced for a study of T-cell memory formation after mild COVID-19. This clonotype was recorded at least ten times. In TCRdb, the 5' RACE reads were re-called with MiXCR into one record per CDR3 protein. The sample contains 200,000 to 250,000 distinct CDR3 sequences, approximately 10% of which appear only once. This CDR3 is 12 amino acids long. CDR1 LGHNA and CDR2 YNFKEQ come from the germline V gene. The ends were cut back, 1 base at V and 4 bases at J, with 4 bases in the middle. The V gene is TRBV4-2, the J gene TRBJ2-5, with no clear D. This receptor was taken from a man younger than 35 who had mild COVID-19 (a few samples of this study predate the infection). Cell type and time point are not known. Input material: PBMCs or a T cell subset sorted from them (not recorded which). CDR3 in amino acids: CASSQGIETQYF. The CDR3 coding sequence is TGTGCCAGCAGCCAAGGTATAGAGACCCAGTACTTC.